These 5 T cell receptor beta chains originate from one sample sequenced in a study of ipilimumab plus nivolumab after autologous stem cell transplantation. TCRdb keeps only in-frame clones here, not all; method: immunoSEQ multiplex PCR. The sample records some 45,000 clones, about 88% being singletons. Sequences were derived from PBMCs, sampled in a trial of ipilimumab plus nivolumab as post-transplant consolidation. The receptors were sampled from a male donor with multiple myeloma.

The chain combines TRBV6-1 with TRBJ1-1, with D unclear. V dropped 2 bases and J dropped 10 bases, with 14 bases sitting between them. Germline assignment: CDR1 MNHNS and CDR2 SASEGT. The CDR3 spans 13 residues. The CDR3, as DNA: TGTGCCAGCAGTGAATTCGAAAGAGGGAGAGCTTTCTTT. Translating gives CASSEFERGRAFF.

The chain joins TRBV19 to TRBJ1-1, with D possibly being TRBD1 (6 bases). The V end lost 4 bases, the J end lost 4 bases, and 19 bases lay between the germline ends. CDR1 is LNHDA and CDR2 is SQIVND in the germline V gene (reference sequence). The CDR3 length is 16 residues. The CDR3 nucleotides read TGTGCCAGTAGTAAGGCCGGGACATGGGGCGGCACTGAAGCTTTCTTT. It encodes CASSKAGTWGGTEAFF.

The chain recombines TRBV19 with TRBJ2-3; D gene uncertain. This CDR3 has 15 amino acids. The germline CDR1 and CDR2 sequences are LNHDA and SQIVND (reference sequence). V was clipped by 3 bases and J by 2 bases, with 12 bases between them. In nucleotides, the CDR3 is TGTGCCAGTAGTATCGGGCGATCCCCCACAGATACGCAGTATTTT. It is translated as CASSIGRSPTDTQYF.

The chain recombines TRBV6-1 with TRBJ2-7, with 9 bases lining up with TRBD1. With V trimmed by 4 bases and J by 1 base, 5 bases remained unmatched. The V gene's germline CDR1 is MNHNS and CDR2 SASEGT. The CDR3 is 15 amino acids. The CDR3 reads CASSALTGGSYEQYF. The CDR3 nucleotides are TGTGCCAGCAGTGCATTGACAGGGGGTTCCTACGAGCAGTACTTC.

The J gene is TRBJ2-3, the V gene TRBV2, with no clear D. The CDR3 totals 18 residues. Germline V CDR1 and CDR2: SNHLY, FYNNEI. V gave up 2 bases and J gave up 0 bases, with 18 bases separating them. For the CDR3, the DNA is TGTGCCAGCAGTGAATGGGCGGCCACCACCCTTAGCACAGATACGCAGTATTTT. The encoded protein is CASSEWAATTLSTDTQYF.